The 12 T cell receptor beta chains in this list originate from one sample, sequenced in a study of T-cell reconstitution after alpha-beta-depleted transplantation in children. For TCRbeta, the library was prepared with unique molecular identifiers. In TCRdb, the PCR reads were re-called with MiXCR into one record per CDR3 protein. The repertoire holds 450,000 to 600,000 distinct CDR3 sequences, with 10% to 15% as singletons. The sequencing here drew on PBMCs, mostly from graft donor cells, taken 360 days after TCRalphabeta/CD19-depleted stem cell transplant. The receptors derive from a male patient younger than 18 who had a stem cell transplant for acute myeloid leukemia, so the T cells may come from the graft donor.

In this sample, this clonotype turned up many times. The chain has TRBV7-9 and TRBJ2-5; D is ambiguous. V was clipped by 2 bases and J by 1 base, with 8 bases between them. The CDR3 runs 14 residues. Germline CDR1 reads SEHNR; CDR2 reads FQNEAQ (reference sequence). CDR3 DNA: TGTGCCAGCAGCTTACGGCCGCTCCAAGAGACCCAGTACTTC. This encodes CASSLRPLQETQYF. Full variable domain (outside the CDR3, taken from reference TRBV7-9 and TRBJ2-5): DTGVSQNPRHKITKRGQNVTFRCDPISEHNRLYWYRQTLGQGPEFLTYFQNEAQLEKSRLLSDRFSAERPKGSFSTLEIQRTEQGDSAMYLCASSLRPLQETQYFGPGTRLLVL.

This clonotype was counted at least ten times. V and J are TRBV12-3 or TRBV12-4 and TRBJ2-1; D not certain. This CDR3 spans 14 amino acids. Trimming left V 3 bases short and J 6 bases short, with 12 bases between. The CDR3 DNA sequence: TGTGCCAGCAGTTTGCCCTCAACCGGCAATGAGCAGTTCTTC. Translation: CASSLPSTGNEQFF.

Ten or more counts support this clonotype. Written as DNA, the CDR3 is TGTGCCACCAGCAGAAGTATCAGCGGGAGACCCGAAGGAACAGATACGCAGTATTTT. Translated, it gives CATSRSISGRPEGTDTQYF. This sequence joins TRBV15 and TRBJ2-3; 8 positions match TRBD2. The V and J ends lost 2 bases and 3 bases, in that order; junction bases with no gene match: 16. From germline, CDR1 is LNHNV and CDR2 YYDKDF (reference sequence). This CDR3 comprises 19 residues.

The chain links TRBV6-1 to TRBJ2-5; D unclear. CDR1 MNHNS and CDR2 SASEGT come from the germline V gene. This CDR3 contains 16 residues. V was shortened by 6 bases and J by 0 bases, with 17 bases between the two germline ends. This CDR3 reads CASRLRRWAYQETQYF. Written as DNA, the CDR3 is TGTGCCAGCAGGCTACGAAGGTGGGCGTACCAAGAGACCCAGTACTTC.

This clonotype was detected only a few times. V usage is TRBV21-1 and J usage is TRBJ1-5. TRBV21-1 is recorded as a pseudogene. The CDR3 has 12 amino acids. CDR3 nucleotide sequence: TGTGCCAGCAGCACCTCGGATCAGCCCCAGCATTTT. This gives the protein CASSTSDQPQHF.

The chain recombines TRBV7-2 with TRBJ2-7; TRBD2 aligns across 7 bases. Germline V CDR1 and CDR2: SGHTA, FQGNSA. CDR3 length: 13 residues. Trimming took 5 bases from V and 5 from J; bases not matched to a gene: 6. DNA for the CDR3: TGTGCCAGCAGCGGCCAAACTAGCGACGAGCAGTACTTC. It is translated as CASSGQTSDEQYF.

This clonotype turned up a few times. The chain carries TRBV5-6 and TRBJ2-2; perhaps TRBD2 as D (5 bases). Germline lookup yields CDR1 SGHDT and CDR2 YYEEEE. The CDR3 length is 16 residues. V was shortened by 7 bases and J by 1 base, with 17 bases between the two germline ends. Here the CDR3 reads CASLLGSGGNTGELFF. Here the CDR3 DNA reads TGTGCCAGCCTCTTGGGGTCCGGAGGGAACACCGGGGAGCTGTTTTTT.

The chain employs TRBV12-3 or TRBV12-4 and TRBJ2-7; perhaps TRBD2 as D (5 bases). V lost 3 bases to trimming and J lost 0 bases, with 15 bases between them. This CDR3 contains 16 residues. CDR3 nucleotides: TGTGCCAGCAGTTTGATAGCGACAACTATCTCCTACGAGCAGTACTTC. It specifies CASSLIATTISYEQYF.

This clonotype was seen a handful of times. The chain links TRBV5-6 to TRBJ2-2; 7 nucleotides agree with TRBD2. The CDR3 contains 15 residues. Trimming cost V 0 bases and J 4 bases; bases outside gene matches: 3. Per the germline V gene, CDR1 is SGHDT and CDR2 is YYEEEE. CDR3 amino acids: CASSLERGATGELFF. The CDR3 DNA follows: TGTGCCAGCAGCTTGGAGCGGGGCGCCACCGGGGAGCTGTTTTTT.

The chain links TRBV9 to TRBJ2-7; 12 bases match TRBD2. CDR3 size: 16 residues. J gave up 7 bases and V 0 bases, and 8 bases lay outside the gene matches. Germline lookup yields CDR1 SGDLS and CDR2 YYNGEE. The DNA for the CDR3 is TGTGCCAGCAGCGTAGATCCTAGCGGGAGGGCCGGGGAGCAGTACTTC. Its translation is CASSVDPSGRAGEQYF.

This clonotype occurred a few times. The rearrangement joins TRBV18 to TRBJ1-4; perhaps TRBD1 as D (6 bases). V was shortened by 1 base and J by 8 bases, with 14 bases between the two germline ends. The germline V gene encodes CDR1 KGHSH and CDR2 LQKENI. The CDR3 is 15 amino acids. Here the CDR3 reads CASSPRSGAEEKLFF. The CDR3 DNA follows: TGTGCCAGCTCACCACGCTCAGGGGCGGAAGAAAAACTGTTTTTT.

The chain is built from TRBV20-1 and TRBJ2-7, with 7 bases identical to TRBD2. CDR1 is DFQATT and CDR2 is SNEGSKA in the germline V gene (reference sequence). The CDR3 has 13 residues. The J segment lost 0 bases and the V segment lost 5 bases, leaving 4 bases of the junction unmatched. As DNA, the CDR3 is TGCAGTGCTTTGACTAGCCGCTCCTACGAGCAGTACTTC. As protein: CSALTSRSYEQYF.